A selection of T cell receptor beta chains follows, all from one sample in a study of cytomegalovirus exposure and HLA in healthy donors. The repertoire was sequenced with immunoSEQ multiplex PCR; TCRdb's copy has only in-frame clones and lacks some. The table records some 150,000 clones, 60% to 80% of them present only once. The source material was PBMCs. The receptors were gathered from a woman in her thirties or forties in good health and CMV-seropositive. Each CDR3 is given with its conserved first and last residue. The order of the fields is CDR3 length, clone size, V gene, D gene, J gene, CDR3 protein, CDR3 DNA. A D gene is named only where the DNA matches it firmly. Clone size is given for some rows only: seen once, a few or many times, or a class if the clone is expanded.

cdr3_length: 11; clone_size: .; v_call: TRBV30; d_call: .; j_call: TRBJ2-7; cdr3_aa: CAWTGAYEQYF; cdr3_nt: TGTGCCTGGACAGGTGCCTACGAGCAGTACTTC
cdr3_length: 15; clone_size: .; v_call: TRBV7-9; d_call: TRBD1; j_call: TRBJ2-2; cdr3_aa: CASRIDRVGIGELFF; cdr3_nt: TGTGCCAGCAGGATCGACAGGGTCGGAATCGGGGAGCTGTTTTTT
cdr3_length: 16; clone_size: .; v_call: TRBV29-1; d_call: .; j_call: TRBJ1-1; cdr3_aa: CSVDGQGRFRNTEAFF; cdr3_nt: TGCAGCGTTGATGGGCAGGGAAGGTTTAGGAACACTGAAGCTTTCTTT
cdr3_length: 18; clone_size: .; v_call: TRBV11-2; d_call: TRBD2; j_call: TRBJ2-2; cdr3_aa: CASSLTSGGLGGTGELFF; cdr3_nt: TGTGCCAGCAGCTTGACTAGCGGGGGGCTCGGGGGCACCGGGGAGCTGTTTTTT
cdr3_length: 15; clone_size: .; v_call: TRBV5-1; d_call: .; j_call: TRBJ2-3; cdr3_aa: CASRDRDGGVHTQYF; cdr3_nt: TGCGCCAGCCGAGACAGGGACGGGGGGGTCCATACGCAGTATTTT
cdr3_length: 15; clone_size: .; v_call: TRBV19; d_call: TRBD1; j_call: TRBJ1-4; cdr3_aa: CASSGGTGRNEKLFF; cdr3_nt: TGTGCCAGTAGCGGGGGGACAGGGCGAAATGAAAAACTGTTTTTT
cdr3_length: 13; clone_size: once; v_call: TRBV19; d_call: TRBD2; j_call: TRBJ2-5; cdr3_aa: CASSRTSPETQYF; cdr3_nt: TGTGCCAGTAGTAGGACTAGTCCTGAGACCCAGTACTTC
cdr3_length: 12; clone_size: .; v_call: TRBV2; d_call: TRBD2; j_call: TRBJ2-7; cdr3_aa: CASGLIAGEQYF; cdr3_nt: TGTGCCAGCGGACTTATAGCGGGCGAGCAGTACTTC
cdr3_length: 14; clone_size: .; v_call: TRBV5-1; d_call: .; j_call: TRBJ2-5; cdr3_aa: CASSPRGSQETQYF; cdr3_nt: TGCGCCAGCAGCCCCCGTGGTAGCCAAGAGACCCAGTACTTC
cdr3_length: 14; clone_size: once; v_call: TRBV2; d_call: TRBD1; j_call: TRBJ1-1; cdr3_aa: CASPERTGGTEAFF; cdr3_nt: TGTGCCAGCCCCGAGAGGACAGGGGGCACTGAAGCTTTCTTT
cdr3_length: 13; clone_size: .; v_call: TRBV6-6; d_call: .; j_call: TRBJ2-7; cdr3_aa: CASSSDRFYEQYF; cdr3_nt: TGTGCCAGCAGTTCCGACAGGTTCTACGAGCAGTACTTC
cdr3_length: 16; clone_size: few; v_call: TRBV7-9; d_call: TRBD1; j_call: TRBJ2-2; cdr3_aa: CASSMGKGALTGELFF; cdr3_nt: TGTGCCAGCTCAATGGGCAAGGGGGCGCTGACCGGGGAGCTGTTTTTT
cdr3_length: 12; clone_size: .; v_call: TRBV10-3; d_call: .; j_call: TRBJ2-3; cdr3_aa: CATKQDTDTQYF; cdr3_nt: TGTGCCACAAAACAGGACACAGATACGCAGTATTTT
cdr3_length: 15; clone_size: .; v_call: TRBV6-5; d_call: .; j_call: TRBJ2-7; cdr3_aa: CASSYSIQGRYEQYF; cdr3_nt: TGTGCCAGCAGTTACTCGATTCAGGGGCGCTACGAGCAGTACTTC
cdr3_length: 14; clone_size: .; v_call: TRBV5-4; d_call: .; j_call: TRBJ2-5; cdr3_aa: CASNTGGAGETQYF; cdr3_nt: TGTGCCAGCAACACAGGGGGGGCCGGTGAGACCCAGTACTTC
cdr3_length: 15; clone_size: .; v_call: TRBV5-1; d_call: .; j_call: TRBJ1-2; cdr3_aa: CASSPHTGLYYGYTF; cdr3_nt: TGCGCCAGCAGTCCCCACACGGGACTGTACTATGGCTACACCTTC
cdr3_length: 12; clone_size: .; v_call: TRBV6-5; d_call: .; j_call: TRBJ2-1; cdr3_aa: CASSYSGNEQFF; cdr3_nt: TGTGCCAGCAGTTATTCAGGGAATGAGCAGTTCTTC
cdr3_length: 17; clone_size: .; v_call: TRBV11-2; d_call: TRBD2; j_call: TRBJ2-1; cdr3_aa: CASSLEILAGGQNEQFF; cdr3_nt: TGTGCCAGCAGCTTAGAGATACTAGCGGGGGGCCAAAATGAGCAGTTCTTC
cdr3_length: 11; clone_size: .; v_call: TRBV6-6; d_call: TRBD1; j_call: TRBJ1-2; cdr3_aa: CASSRDSRYTF; cdr3_nt: TGTGCCAGCAGTAGGGACAGCCGCTACACCTTC
cdr3_length: 15; clone_size: .; v_call: TRBV6-1; d_call: .; j_call: TRBJ2-7; cdr3_aa: CASSEVLGAGYEQYF; cdr3_nt: TGTGCCAGCAGTGAAGTCTTGGGGGCCGGGTACGAGCAGTACTTC
cdr3_length: 17; clone_size: .; v_call: TRBV5-4; d_call: TRBD2; j_call: TRBJ2-5; cdr3_aa: CASSPGGNMVGQEAQYF; cdr3_nt: TGTGCCAGCAGCCCGGGGGGGAACATGGTTGGGCAAGAGGCCCAGTACTTC
cdr3_length: 17; clone_size: .; v_call: TRBV2; d_call: .; j_call: TRBJ1-3; cdr3_aa: CASSEYRGRGSGNTIYF; cdr3_nt: TGTGCCAGCAGTGAATATCGGGGAAGAGGCTCTGGAAACACCATATATTTT
cdr3_length: 17; clone_size: .; v_call: TRBV28; d_call: TRBD1; j_call: TRBJ1-4; cdr3_aa: CASSLGGAGGSNEKLFF; cdr3_nt: TGTGCCAGCAGTTTAGGGGGTGCAGGGGGATCTAATGAAAAACTGTTTTTT
cdr3_length: 15; clone_size: .; v_call: TRBV7-2; d_call: TRBD2; j_call: TRBJ2-3; cdr3_aa: CASSPWTSGVDTQYF; cdr3_nt: TGTGCCAGCAGCCCTTGGACTAGCGGGGTAGATACGCAGTATTTT
cdr3_length: 14; clone_size: .; v_call: TRBV5-5; d_call: .; j_call: TRBJ2-7; cdr3_aa: CASSLAEVSYEQYF; cdr3_nt: TGTGCCAGCAGCTTGGCCGAGGTCTCCTACGAGCAGTACTTC
cdr3_length: 16; clone_size: .; v_call: TRBV5-5; d_call: TRBD1; j_call: TRBJ2-3; cdr3_aa: CASSLRTGTGTDTQYF; cdr3_nt: TGTGCCAGCAGCTTAAGAACCGGGACAGGGACAGATACGCAGTATTTT
cdr3_length: 15; clone_size: .; v_call: TRBV10-2; d_call: TRBD1; j_call: TRBJ1-4; cdr3_aa: CASGQPGQGAEKLFF; cdr3_nt: TGCGCCAGCGGCCAGCCGGGACAGGGGGCAGAAAAACTGTTTTTT
cdr3_length: 15; clone_size: .; v_call: TRBV5-5; d_call: .; j_call: TRBJ2-3; cdr3_aa: CASSSITLGSDTQYF; cdr3_nt: TGTGCCAGCAGCTCCATTACCCTGGGCTCAGATACGCAGTATTTT
cdr3_length: 14; clone_size: .; v_call: TRBV27; d_call: .; j_call: TRBJ1-1; cdr3_aa: CASSPLDRNTEAFF; cdr3_nt: TGTGCCAGCAGTCCATTGGACAGGAACACTGAAGCTTTCTTT
cdr3_length: 18; clone_size: .; v_call: TRBV6-8; d_call: TRBD1; j_call: TRBJ1-1; cdr3_aa: CASSRELRDRGLNTEAFF; cdr3_nt: TGTGCCAGCAGTCGGGAGCTACGGGACAGGGGGTTGAACACTGAAGCTTTCTTT
cdr3_length: 14; clone_size: .; v_call: TRBV10-2; d_call: TRBD2; j_call: TRBJ2-3; cdr3_aa: CASGGAGGTDTQYF; cdr3_nt: TGCGCCAGCGGGGGGGCGGGGGGGACAGATACGCAGTATTTT
cdr3_length: 16; clone_size: .; v_call: TRBV4-2; d_call: .; j_call: TRBJ1-3; cdr3_aa: CASSQDNNFSGNTIYF; cdr3_nt: TGTGCCAGCAGCCAAGATAACAATTTCTCTGGAAACACCATATATTTT
cdr3_length: 19; clone_size: .; v_call: TRBV18; d_call: TRBD2; j_call: TRBJ2-7; cdr3_aa: CASSSPPTVSGGGSYEQYF; cdr3_nt: TGTGCCAGCTCATCACCCCCGACCGTCAGCGGGGGGGGCTCCTACGAGCAGTACTTC
cdr3_length: 18; clone_size: few; v_call: TRBV19; d_call: TRBD2; j_call: TRBJ2-3; cdr3_aa: CASSIVRGGALGTDTQYF; cdr3_nt: TGTGCCAGTAGTATAGTACGCGGGGGGGCCTTAGGGACAGATACGCAGTATTTT
cdr3_length: 12; clone_size: .; v_call: TRBV28; d_call: .; j_call: TRBJ1-1; cdr3_aa: CASRDGLQEAFF; cdr3_nt: TGTGCCAGCCGGGACGGACTACAAGAAGCTTTCTTT
cdr3_length: 14; clone_size: .; v_call: TRBV5-1; d_call: .; j_call: TRBJ1-1; cdr3_aa: CASSFGGMNTEAFF; cdr3_nt: TGCGCCAGCAGCTTCGGGGGAATGAACACTGAAGCTTTCTTT
cdr3_length: 14; clone_size: once; v_call: TRBV30; d_call: TRBD1; j_call: TRBJ1-1; cdr3_aa: CAWSSDRGNTEAFF; cdr3_nt: TGTGCCTGGAGTTCCGACAGGGGGAACACTGAAGCTTTCTTT
cdr3_length: 15; clone_size: few; v_call: TRBV6-1; d_call: .; j_call: TRBJ2-1; cdr3_aa: CASSISSASYNEQFF; cdr3_nt: TGTGCCAGCAGTATCTCTAGCGCATCCTACAATGAGCAGTTCTTC
cdr3_length: 19; clone_size: .; v_call: TRBV2; d_call: TRBD2; j_call: TRBJ2-7; cdr3_aa: CASSPGLAGNLRLSYEQYF; cdr3_nt: TGTGCCAGCAGCCCGGGACTAGCGGGGAACCTACGGCTCTCCTACGAGCAGTACTTC
cdr3_length: 16; clone_size: .; v_call: TRBV7-3; d_call: TRBD2; j_call: TRBJ2-1; cdr3_aa: CASSLYAGTKYNEQFF; cdr3_nt: TGTGCCAGCAGCTTATACGCGGGGACTAAATACAATGAGCAGTTCTTC
cdr3_length: 15; clone_size: .; v_call: TRBV29-1; d_call: TRBD1; j_call: TRBJ1-2; cdr3_aa: CSVEGRAGGHYGYTF; cdr3_nt: TGCAGCGTTGAAGGGAGGGCAGGGGGGCACTATGGCTACACCTTC
cdr3_length: 18; clone_size: once; v_call: TRBV7-9; d_call: TRBD2; j_call: TRBJ2-1; cdr3_aa: CASSLVLAGVSSYNEQFF; cdr3_nt: TGTGCCAGCAGCTTAGTACTAGCGGGGGTCAGCTCCTACAATGAGCAGTTCTTC
cdr3_length: 13; clone_size: few; v_call: TRBV10-1; d_call: .; j_call: TRBJ1-2; cdr3_aa: CASSVNPANGYTF; cdr3_nt: TGCGCCAGCAGTGTAAACCCTGCGAATGGCTACACCTTC
cdr3_length: 17; clone_size: .; v_call: TRBV7-6; d_call: TRBD1; j_call: TRBJ2-7; cdr3_aa: CASSLQGGGQGPYEQYF; cdr3_nt: TGTGCCAGCAGCCTACAGGGGGGGGGACAGGGGCCCTACGAGCAGTACTTC
cdr3_length: 15; clone_size: .; v_call: TRBV5-1; d_call: .; j_call: TRBJ2-2; cdr3_aa: CASSLGSGVTGELFF; cdr3_nt: TGCGCCAGCAGCTTGGGGTCCGGGGTCACCGGGGAGCTGTTTTTT
cdr3_length: 16; clone_size: .; v_call: TRBV28; d_call: TRBD2; j_call: TRBJ2-1; cdr3_aa: CASRPAGGSRGNEQFF; cdr3_nt: TGTGCCAGCAGACCAGCGGGGGGATCTCGGGGCAATGAGCAGTTCTTC
cdr3_length: 15; clone_size: .; v_call: TRBV5-1; d_call: .; j_call: TRBJ1-3; cdr3_aa: CASSLASGSGNTIYF; cdr3_nt: TGCGCCAGCAGCTTGGCCTCCGGTTCCGGAAACACCATATATTTT
cdr3_length: 15; clone_size: .; v_call: TRBV11-2; d_call: TRBD1; j_call: TRBJ1-6; cdr3_aa: CASSSRDRGSSPLHF; cdr3_nt: TGTGCCAGCAGCTCCCGGGACAGGGGTTCTTCACCCCTCCACTTT
cdr3_length: 16; clone_size: few; v_call: TRBV27; d_call: TRBD1; j_call: TRBJ1-5; cdr3_aa: CASSDRGGVGNQPQHF; cdr3_nt: TGTGCCAGCAGCGACAGGGGTGGAGTTGGGAATCAGCCCCAGCATTTT
cdr3_length: 15; clone_size: .; v_call: TRBV12-2; d_call: .; j_call: TRBJ1-5; cdr3_aa: CASPPGRNSNQPQHF; cdr3_nt: TGTGCAAGTCCCCCAGGGCGGAATAGCAATCAGCCCCAGCATTTT